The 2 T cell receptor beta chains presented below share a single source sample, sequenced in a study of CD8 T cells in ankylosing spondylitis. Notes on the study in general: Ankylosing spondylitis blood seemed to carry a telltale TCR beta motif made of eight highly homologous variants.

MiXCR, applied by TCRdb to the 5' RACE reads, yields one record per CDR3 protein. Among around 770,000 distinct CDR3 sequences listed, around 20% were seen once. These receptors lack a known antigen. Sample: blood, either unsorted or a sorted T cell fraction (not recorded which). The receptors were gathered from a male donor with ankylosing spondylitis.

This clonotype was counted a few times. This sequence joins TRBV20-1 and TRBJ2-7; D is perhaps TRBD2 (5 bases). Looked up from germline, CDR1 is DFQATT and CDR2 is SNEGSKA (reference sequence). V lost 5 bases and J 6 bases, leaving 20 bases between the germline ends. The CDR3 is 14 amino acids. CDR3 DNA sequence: TGCAGTGCTGGATCCGGGCCGCGGGCCATCGAGCAGTACTTC. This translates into CSAGSGPRAIEQYF.

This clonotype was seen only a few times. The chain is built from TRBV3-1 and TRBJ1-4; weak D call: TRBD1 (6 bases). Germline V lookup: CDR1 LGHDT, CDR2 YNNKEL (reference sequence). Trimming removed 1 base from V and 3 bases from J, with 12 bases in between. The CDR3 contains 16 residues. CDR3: CASSQGDRISNEKLFF. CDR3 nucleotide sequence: TGTGCCAGCAGCCAAGGTGACAGGATTTCTAATGAAAAACTGTTTTTT.